What follows are 18 T cell receptor beta chains derived from one specimen sequenced in a study of beta chain features in type 1 diabetes. Every isolated RNA sample was fully reverse transcribed, so sequencing captured expressed TCRB transcripts. Measured with immunoSEQ multiplex PCR; TCRdb has only the in-frame clones, and not every one. The sample contains 250,000 to 350,000 clones, 12% to 15% of which appear only once. Sequenced material: central memory CD4+ T cells from blood. The origin of the receptors is a man aged 30-40 years in good health.

Turning to this clone: The germline gene is not matched at one end of the junction; a read error may be the cause. The rearrangement links TRBV11-3 to TRBJ2-1; the match to TRBD2 covers 9 bases. The CDR3 has 14 residues. Germline V gives CDR1 SGHNT, CDR2 YENEEA. The CDR3 nucleotides are TGTGCCAGCAGATTAGCGGGGGTGGGCAATGAGCAGTTCTTC. Translated: CASRLAGVGNEQFF.

This chain links TRBV6-9 with TRBJ1-2; D ambiguous. There are 10 residues in the CDR3. Germline loops: CDR1 MNHGY, CDR2 SVAAGI. V shed 4 bases and J shed 12 bases, with 9 bases lying between them. The CDR3 reads CASSLVGNTF. CDR3 DNA: TGTGCCAGCAGTTTAGTAGGGAACACCTTC.

The chain uses TRBV6-5 and TRBJ1-1, with D perhaps TRBD1 (5 bases). This CDR3 region has 15 residues. V was trimmed by 2 bases and J by 5 bases, leaving 15 bases between them. In germline, CDR1 is MNHEY, CDR2 SVGAGI. Here the CDR3 DNA reads TGTGCCAGCAGTTACGGCGCGCGGGGGGTTACTGAAGCTTTCTTT. As protein: CASSYGARGVTEAFF.

The chain has TRBV7-2 and TRBJ1-6; D remains unclear. This CDR3 is 15 amino acids long. V lost 1 base and J 7 bases, leaving 11 bases between the germline ends. Germline CDR1 is SGHTA and CDR2 is FQGNSA. The CDR3 here is CASSLVSAQNSPLHF. CDR3 bases: TGTGCCAGCAGCTTAGTATCAGCACAAAATTCACCCCTCCACTTT.

This clone turned up a few times. This chain links TRBV18 with TRBJ2-3; 7 nucleotides line up with TRBD2. Germline assignment: CDR1 KGHSH and CDR2 LQKENI. V lost 5 bases to trimming and J lost 2 bases; unmatched junction nucleotides: 13. The CDR3 is 17 amino acids. Here the CDR3 reads CASSSRLPGRTTDTQYF. CDR3 DNA sequence: TGTGCCAGCTCATCCCGCCTACCCGGGAGGACCACAGATACGCAGTATTTT.

This clone occurred a few times. The V and J genes are TRBV30 and TRBJ1-1; tentative D call: TRBD1 (5 bases). The length of the CDR3 is 14 residues. Germline loops: CDR1 GTSNPN, CDR2 SVGIG (reference sequence). Trimming took off 0 bases at V and 3 bases at J, with 11 bases between the two ends. CDR3 sequence reads: CAWSVWGGDTEAFF. The CDR3 nucleotides are TGTGCCTGGAGTGTATGGGGGGGGGACACTGAAGCTTTCTTT.

This chain joins TRBV6-1 and TRBJ2-4; D gene ambiguous. The germline V and J ends were trimmed by 6 bases and 0 bases, with 9 bases remaining between them. Germline V gives CDR1 MNHNS, CDR2 SASEGT. CDR3 size: 14 residues. CDR3 coding DNA: TGTGCCAGCAGCCAAGACCTAGCCAAAAACATTCAGTACTTC. It encodes CASSQDLAKNIQYF.

This clone has more than one count but fewer than ten. The J gene is TRBJ2-7, the V gene TRBV19, with TRBD1 as a possible D gene (5 bases). Trimming removed 3 bases from V and 3 bases from J, with 9 bases in between. Germline values: CDR1 LNHDA, CDR2 SQIVND (reference sequence). The length of the CDR3 is 13 residues. Here the CDR3 reads CASSMGPFYEQYF. The CDR3 DNA follows: TGTGCCAGTAGTATGGGGCCATTCTACGAGCAGTACTTC.

This clone turned up a few times. The junction departs from the called germline gene at one end, perhaps through a read error. V gene TRBV5-1 combines with J gene TRBJ2-5; D ambiguous. This CDR3 spans 16 amino acids. The germline V gene has CDR1 SGHRS and CDR2 YFSETQ. The CDR3 region has the DNA TGTGCCAGCAGCTTGGTCGGTACTGGGCAGGAAGAGACCCAGTACTTC. Encoded protein: CASSLVGTGQEETQYF.

The table lists this clone with a few counts. This sequence joins TRBV7-2 and TRBJ1-2, with a tentative D call TRBD1 (6 bases). This CDR3 has 14 residues. Germline V gene data show CDR1 as SGHTA and CDR2 as FQGNSA. Trimming took off 2 bases at V and 5 bases at J, with 12 bases between the two ends. In DNA, the CDR3 is TGTGCCAGCAGCTTACAACAGGGAGGGTATGGCTACACCTTC. It encodes CASSLQQGGYGYTF.

This clone was counted between two and nine times. The chain recombines TRBV6-5 with TRBJ2-7; the D is unclear. Trimming took off 10 bases at V and 3 bases at J, with 13 bases between the two ends. This CDR3 has 12 amino acids. The germline V gene encodes CDR1 MNHEY and CDR2 SVGAGI. As DNA, the CDR3 is TGTGCCACGAGAGGCTTGCTCTACGAGCAGTACTTC. It translates to CATRGLLYEQYF.

Notes on this clone: This sample includes further DNA sequences coding for the same CDR3. The CDR3 DNA is TGTGCCAGCAGCTTCGGCTTAGCGGAGACCCAGTACTTC. Protein sequence: CASSFGLAETQYF. V is TRBV7-3 and J is TRBJ2-5, with D perhaps matching TRBD2 (5 bases). Trimming shortened V by 3 bases and J by 5 bases, and 10 bases separated the two germline ends. Germline-derived CDR1 and CDR2 are SGHTA and FQGTGA. The length of the CDR3 is 13 residues.

This clone was observed a few times. The genes are TRBV7-9 and TRBJ1-1, with D unclear. The CDR3 totals 15 residues. V lost 5 bases, J lost 1 base, and 14 bases lay in between. Germline V gives CDR1 SEHNR, CDR2 FQNEAQ (reference sequence). The CDR3 DNA is TGTGCCAGCAGCCCACCCAGGACGAGGAACACTGAAGCTTTCTTT. Its translation: CASSPPRTRNTEAFF.

This clone was detected a few times. The gene calls are TRBV11-3 and TRBJ2-3; D not resolved. CDR1 is SGHNT, CDR2 YENEEA, per germline. CDR3 length: 16 amino acids. V was shortened by 5 bases and J by 2 bases, with 17 bases between the two germline ends. This CDR3 reads CASSPGTSELTDTQYF. CDR3 bases: TGTGCCAGCAGCCCTGGAACAAGCGAGCTCACAGATACGCAGTATTTT. The whole variable domain, filled in from reference TRBV11-3 and TRBJ2-3, reads EAGVVQSPRYKIIEKKQPVAFWCNPISGHNTLYWYLQNLGQGPELLIRYENEEAVDDSQLPKDRFSAERLKGVDSTLKIQPAELGDSAVYLCASSPGTSELTDTQYFGPGTRLTVL.

V usage is TRBV2 and J usage is TRBJ2-4, with no clear D. Germline V gene data show CDR1 as SNHLY and CDR2 as FYNNEI. This CDR3 has 15 amino acids. Trimming pared 4 bases from V and 11 bases from J, leaving 21 bases between. CDR3 nucleotides: TGTGCCAGCAGTGTCGCCCCCCCCGGAAAGTCCGTTCAGTACTTC. This encodes CASSVAPPGKSVQYF.

The V call is TRBV20-1, the J call TRBJ2-1; TRBD1 might be the D (6 bases). The CDR3 is 11 amino acids. V was pared by 6 bases and J by 7 bases, with 10 bases between. The V gene's germline CDR1 is DFQATT and CDR2 SNEGSKA (reference sequence). The CDR3: CSAQRGNEQFF. The CDR3 nucleotides are TGCAGTGCACAAAGGGGGAATGAGCAGTTCTTC.

This clone showed up just a few times. This rearrangement joins TRBV7-2 to TRBJ2-7, with D possibly matching TRBD2 (5 bases). Germline V lookup: CDR1 SGHTA, CDR2 FQGNSA. The CDR3 totals 16 residues. The CDR3 coding sequence is TGCGCCAGCAGCCAAGAGAGGGCCTCGGGCTCCTACGAGCAGTACGTC. Its protein product is CASSQERASGSYEQYV.

As to this clone: The likely explanation is a read error, given a far larger clone one base away. The chain is built from TRBV5-4 and TRBJ2-1; TRBD2 matches 11 bases. Germline CDR1 SGHNT, CDR2 YYREEE (reference sequence). This CDR3 has 16 residues. Germline trimming cut 4 bases from V and 5 bases from J; bases unmatched to any gene: 8. CDR3 protein: CASSVGASGGNNEQFF. As DNA, the CDR3 is TGTGCCAGCAGCGTGGGGGCTAGCGGGGGGAACAATGAGCAGTTCTTC.